This T cell receptor (beta chain) appears in the sequencing data of a study of blood T cell repertoires in COVID-19 (dated by TCRdb to 2020 to 2022). About the study as a whole: The collaborator samples originated in the United States, Italy and Spain and spanned the acute and convalescent phases of COVID-19. The prospective study material was composed of cDNA or gDNA derived from T cells, B-cell-depleted T cells, or PBMCs. Sample metadata almost always included a de-identified subject ID, COVID-19 status, age in years and sex. The repertoires were released in a freely available public database meant as a resource for research on the immune response to SARS-CoV-2. Where available, HLA class I and class II types were obtained from metadata supplied by the sample provider rather than from assay-based typing. Subjects who had been exposed to COVID-19, were actively infected with it, or had recovered from it provided the deeply sampled blood TCRbeta repertoires that made up the dataset. The samples were drawn from the first 160 participants of the ongoing ImmuneRACE study and from 1,254 subjects provided by 6 global collaborators.

In the prospective study, participants were roughly 18 to 100 years old, resided in about two dozen geographic areas of the United States, and were enrolled through a virtual design. In the prospective study, cohorts were assigned on the basis of participant-reported clinical history obtained from a screening survey and a study questionnaire. Recovered participants in ImmuneRACE Cohort 3 were defined by two consecutive negative NP/OP PCR tests, clearance by a healthcare professional, or resolution of symptoms. Mobile phlebotomists in the prospective study collected whole blood, serum and a nasopharyngeal or oropharyngeal swab from every participant. Additional blood draws and questionnaires over an approximately 2-month period could optionally be provided by prospective study participants. Before DNA extraction, blood samples from the prospective study were shipped at room temperature or frozen.

TCRbeta CDR3 regions were amplified from genomic DNA using the immunoSEQ Assay, a bias-controlled multiplex PCR. Per the original workflow: Within the assay, amplification of reference gene primers was used to estimate how many nucleated cells each sample contained. Sequence reads were collapsed and filtered to measure the absolute abundance of every unique TCRbeta CDR3 rearrangement. For each sample, productive Simpson clonality was calculated by taking the square root of Simpson's diversity index across productive rearrangements. Drawn from immuneACCESS, this table holds only the in-frame rearrangements with V and J called that TCRdb kept. Clones are partly lost; checked studies trace under half to an unresolved V gene and leave the rest unexplained. V and J calls and clone size come straight from that table; D and trimming were deduced from the DNA. This sample holds about 310,000 clones; around nine tenths were observed only once. Roughly 5% of the sample comes from the top ten.

Findings and caveats that apply to the study as a whole: The amount of clinical and demographic metadata varied by source and participant and was provided uncurated.

A word on this clone: Its antigen is currently not known. No base quality values were provided; no much bigger clone lies one nucleotide off.

The sample comprised PBMCs or T cells enriched from blood (not recorded which). This sequence was found in a man aged 60 to 75 who had recovered from COVID-19.

The CDR3 here reads CASSPRGSDEKLFF. The DNA reads as follows: TGTGCCAGCTCACCCAGGGGGTCCGATGAAAAACTGTTTTTT. Recombination joined TRBV18 with TRBJ1-4; the junction holds 7 bases that match TRBD1. V is trimmed back by 3 bases and J by 6 bases, and the junction contains 4 bases that no gene match accounts for. The germline V gene encodes CDR1 KGHSH and CDR2 LQKENI. Including the terminal cysteine and phenylalanine, the CDR3 comprises 14 residues. The only DNA kept is the CDR3, 42 bases in frame from the first base.